Listed below are T cell receptor beta chains from one sample, sequenced in a study of blood T cell repertoires in COVID-19. TCRdb keeps only in-frame clones here, not all; method: immunoSEQ multiplex PCR. The sample gives 250,000 to 300,000 clones, nearly 90% of which show up once; approximately 10% is in the top ten. Sequencing used peripheral blood. The receptors derive from a woman aged 25 to 39 with COVID-19, enrolled during active disease. CDR3s include the opening cysteine and the closing phenylalanine or tryptophan. The order of the fields is J gene, V gene, CDR3 protein.

TRBJ1-5,TRBV11-2,CASSLEYNLPQHF
TRBJ2-5,TRBV28,CASRPDRGWRETQYF
TRBJ2-7,TRBV5-5,CASSFSGGVYEQYF
TRBJ1-1,TRBV19,CASSIVGRGLNTEAFF
TRBJ2-1,TRBV24-1,CATSDFRTRNYNEQFF
TRBJ2-7,TRBV2,CASIQGTGRHEQYF
TRBJ1-2,TRBV3-1/TRBV3-2,CASSQDGTGGRAGYTF
TRBJ1-1,TRBV19,CASHWGGASNTEAFF
TRBJ1-1,TRBV12-3/TRBV12-4,CASSLFSTEAFF
TRBJ1-5,TRBV18,CASSPRDTNQPQHF
TRBJ2-7,TRBV3-1/TRBV3-2,CASSQEGIQGSSYEQYF
TRBJ2-7,TRBV4-1,CASRPTGFANEQYF
TRBJ1-2,TRBV18,CASSPGTGASLIGYTF
TRBJ1-3,TRBV7-9,CASTQTGAGNTIYF
TRBJ2-4,TRBV27,CASSQGPGGIQYF
TRBJ1-4,TRBV7-8,CASSLGDRVQEKLFF
TRBJ1-6,TRBV28,CASSRPGTGSRTPLHF
TRBJ2-2,TRBV27,CASRPSGTGITGELFF
TRBJ1-5,TRBV2,CASVSKLYNQPQHF
TRBJ2-7,TRBV27,CASSSDNQRAYEQYF
TRBJ1-2,TRBV28,CASSLNPGGFYGYTF
TRBJ1-1,TRBV19,CASSIGGIEAFF
TRBJ1-2,TRBV19,CASSIWTGKYGYTF
TRBJ1-5,TRBV7-9,CASSFGLGGSDQPQHF
TRBJ1-1,TRBV5-5,CASSPGTGETEAFF
TRBJ1-1,TRBV7-9,CASSSGVEAFF
TRBJ1-5,TRBV7-9,CASSLGQGARNQPQHF
TRBJ1-2,TRBV4-2,CASSRTGQGVYTF
TRBJ2-1,TRBV6-1,CASSEATGTGHNEQFF
TRBJ2-4,TRBV18,CASSPKQNSLAKNIQYF
TRBJ2-7,TRBV27,CASSRQGSHEQYF
TRBJ1-2,TRBV2,CARRDRTKGGYTF
TRBJ2-1,TRBV2,CASSPANLEAHEQFF
TRBJ2-3,TRBV6-4,CASSPASGGADTQYF
TRBJ1-1,TRBV11-2,CASSLDLWAGTEAFF
TRBJ1-1,TRBV3-1/TRBV3-2,CASSQSVGNEAFF
TRBJ2-1,TRBV28,CASSLIAPDEQFF
TRBJ1-5,TRBV4-1,CASSQEWLGNQPQHF
TRBJ1-6,TRBV9,CASSVGFGTGVSPLHF
TRBJ2-5,TRBV4-1,CASSRKQGEQETQYF
TRBJ2-1,TRBV5-8,CASSLGWDSRNEQFF
TRBJ2-1,TRBV13,CASSLQGDSNEQFF
TRBJ2-1,TRBV5-4,CASSFWGGNEQFF
TRBJ2-1,TRBV9,CASSVDRRGRGGQFF
TRBJ1-5,TRBV27,CASSLVGADQPQHF
TRBJ1-5,TRBV30,CAWSPRNQPQHF
TRBJ2-7,TRBV13,CASSLGGGEQYF
TRBJ1-2,TRBV19,CASSMGTGLLYGYTF
TRBJ2-7,TRBV4-1,CASSQVNPSGGHEQYF
TRBJ1-6,TRBV3-1/TRBV3-2,CASTLSFNSPLHF
TRBJ1-2,TRBV19,CASSPGRRYYGYTF
TRBJ2-7,TRBV7-9,CASSFSGVNYEQYF
TRBJ2-5,TRBV19,CASSIRLAGLQETQYF
TRBJ1-6,TRBV2,CASRGQTNSPLHF
TRBJ2-3,TRBV18,CASSEQGRSSTDTQYF
TRBJ2-1,TRBV19,CASSIARWDEQFF